These 27 T cell receptor beta chains were all obtained from the same sample, sequenced in a study of cytomegalovirus exposure and HLA in healthy donors. The PCR was carried out with 60 Vbeta primers and 13 Jbeta primers. Sequenced by immunoSEQ multiplex PCR; TCRdb stores in-frame clones only, minus some. The repertoire holds about 150,000 clones, with 79% as singletons. The material sequenced was PBMCs. The receptors here all came from a man in his fifties in good health and CMV-seropositive.

This chain joins TRBV6-1 and TRBJ2-5, with unresolved D. CDR1 is MNHNS, CDR2 SASEGT, per germline. CDR3 size: 13 residues. Between the trimmed V and J ends, which lost 6 bases and 5 bases, there was a span of 13 bases. The CDR3 nucleotides are TGTGCCAGCAGACGCCCCGCTCAGGAGACCCAGTACTTC. This sequence encodes CASRRPAQETQYF.

The J gene is TRBJ2-2, the V gene TRBV6-5; possibly TRBD2 for D (5 bases). This CDR3 has 14 amino acids. V was shortened by 0 bases and J by 5 bases, with 7 bases between the two germline ends. Germline V gene sequence: CDR1 MNHEY, CDR2 SVGAGI. CDR3 sequence (DNA): TGTGCCAGCAGTTACTCTGCGGGTACCGGGGAGCTGTTTTTT. Its translation is CASSYSAGTGELFF.

The chain links TRBV4-1 to TRBJ1-2, with a tentative D call TRBD1 (6 bases). CDR3 length equals 15 residues. Trimming took 2 bases from V and 7 from J, leaving 17 bases between them. Germline V gene sequence: CDR1 MGHRA, CDR2 YSYEKL. The CDR3 is CASSQSQGTRVGYTF. For the CDR3, the DNA is TGCGCCAGCAGCCAAAGTCAGGGGACTAGGGTTGGCTACACCTTC.

This chain links TRBV6-8 with TRBJ2-5; 14 bases are shared with TRBD2. Germline assignment: CDR1 MNHGY and CDR2 SAAAGT. The CDR3 sequence is 17 residues long. V was clipped by 8 bases and J by 5 bases; unmatched bases: 13. This chain's CDR3 is CASARTSGRSGGETQYF. CDR3 coding DNA: TGTGCCAGCGCCCGGACTAGCGGGAGGTCCGGGGGGGAGACCCAGTACTTC.

V usage is TRBV7-9 and J usage is TRBJ2-7; 7 positions match TRBD2. This CDR3 has 14 residues. V dropped 7 bases and J dropped 3; count of bases not matched to a gene: 9. Germline V gene sequence: CDR1 SEHNR, CDR2 FQNEAQ (reference sequence). The CDR3 coding sequence is TGTGCCAGCACCCTCGCGGGGGTCAACTACGAGCAGTACTTC. This gives the protein CASTLAGVNYEQYF.

The chain links TRBV5-1 to TRBJ2-5; unclear D gene. Deletions cut 0 bases from V and 2 bases from J, with 8 bases between. The length of the CDR3 is 14 residues. CDR1 SGHRS and CDR2 YFSETQ come from the germline V gene. CDR3 bases: TGCGCCAGCAGCTTGGCCCTGAGACAAGAGACCCAGTACTTC. Residues: CASSLALRQETQYF.

The V gene is TRBV28, the J gene TRBJ2-7; 8 nucleotides match TRBD2. This CDR3 comprises 15 residues. Germline V lookup: CDR1 MDHEN, CDR2 SYDVKM. V lost 5 bases and J lost 4; bases outside the gene matches: 10. The CDR3 DNA follows: TGTGCCAGCAGTCCCCCAAGCGGGAGAACATACGAGCAGTACTTC. It yields the protein CASSPPSGRTYEQYF.

This clone has a handful of counts. The chain recombines TRBV28 with TRBJ2-5; 14 nucleotides match TRBD2. V lost 2 bases to trimming and J lost 5 bases; unmatched junction nucleotides: 16. The CDR3 length is 20 residues. The germline V gene encodes CDR1 MDHEN and CDR2 SYDVKM. The CDR3 DNA reads as TGTGCCAGCAGTTTAAGCGGATGGTTGACTAGCGGGAGGGCCGGGGAGACCCAGTACTTC. Translation: CASSLSGWLTSGRAGETQYF.

Note on this clone: This sample includes further DNA sequences coding for the same CDR3. The V call is TRBV7-2, the J call TRBJ2-3; 7 nucleotides align to TRBD2. The germline CDR1 and CDR2 sequences are SGHTA and FQGNSA. This CDR3 spans 14 amino acids. J lost 4 bases, V lost 1 base, and 2 bases had no gene match. This chain's CDR3 is CASSLGLAADTQYF. The CDR3 DNA sequence: TGTGCCAGCAGCTTAGGGCTAGCGGCAGATACGCAGTATTTT.

This chain joins TRBV28 and TRBJ2-5, with D maybe TRBD2 (6 bases). This CDR3 has 16 residues. V lost 6 bases, J lost 0 bases, and 17 bases lay in between. CDR1 MDHEN and CDR2 SYDVKM come from the germline V gene. CDR3 residues: CASSSWGAGNQETQYF. CDR3 sequence (DNA): TGTGCCAGCAGCTCCTGGGGCGCGGGAAACCAAGAGACCCAGTACTTC.

Remarks on this clone: One junction end disagrees with the germline gene, perhaps due to a read error. CDR3 nucleotide sequence: TGTGCCAGCAGTCCAGACAGAAACTTTGGCTACACCTTC. Translating it yields CASSPDRNFGYTF. The rearrangement links TRBV6-1 to TRBJ1-2, with D possibly TRBD1 on 5 matching bases. Germline V gene sequence: CDR1 MNHNS, CDR2 SASEGT. The CDR3 is 13 amino acids.

The CDR3 DNA sequence: TGTGCCAGCGCTCGGGGACAGGGATCAGATACGCAGTATTTT. Its translation is CASARGQGSDTQYF. J is TRBJ2-3 and V is TRBV7-9; TRBD1 agrees at 9 bases. The junction had 7 bases not matched to a gene; V was cut back by 8 bases and J by 4 bases. CDR3 length: 14 amino acids. Germline CDR1 SEHNR, CDR2 FQNEAQ (reference sequence).

The genes are TRBV11-2 and TRBJ2-1; unclear D gene. V was cut by 1 base and J by 2 bases, with 9 bases left in between. CDR1 is SGHAT and CDR2 is FQNNGV in the germline V gene. This CDR3 has 15 amino acids. The CDR3 nucleotides are TGTGCCAGCAGCTTAGCTGCAGGCGCCTACAATGAGCAGTTCTTC. Its translation is CASSLAAGAYNEQFF.

The V call is TRBV14, the J call TRBJ2-5, with 8 nucleotides matching TRBD1. Germline V gives CDR1 SGHDN, CDR2 FVKESK. Germline trimming cut 4 bases from V and 5 bases from J; bases unmatched to any gene: 12. This CDR3 spans 16 amino acids. The CDR3 sequence: CASSPTNRGTWETQYF. CDR3 sequence (DNA): TGTGCCAGCAGCCCTACGAACAGGGGGACCTGGGAGACCCAGTACTTC.

V gene TRBV5-1 combines with J gene TRBJ2-7, with 9 nucleotides matching TRBD1. The germline gives CDR1 SGHRS, CDR2 YFSETQ. With V trimmed by 2 bases and J by 0 bases, 6 bases remained unmatched. This CDR3 comprises 16 residues. The CDR3 spells CASSLGGTGYSYEQYF. CDR3 bases: TGCGCCAGCAGCTTAGGGGGGACAGGGTACTCCTACGAGCAGTACTTC. The complete variable domain, with remaining parts taken from reference TRBV5-1 and TRBJ2-7, reads KAGVTQTPRYLIKTRGQQVTLSCSPISGHRSVSWYQQTPGQGLQFLFEYFSETQRNKGNFPGRFSGRQFSNSRSEMNVSTLELGDSALYLCASSLGGTGYSYEQYFGPGTRLTVT.

The CDR3 DNA is TGCGCCAGCAGCTTGGGGCAGGGGTCGGTGGAGACCCAGTACTTC. This translates into CASSLGQGSVETQYF. V and J are TRBV5-1 and TRBJ2-5; maybe TRBD1 (6 bases). V lost 0 bases and J lost 5, with 14 bases in between. This CDR3 region has 15 residues. CDR1 and CDR2 from the germline V gene are SGHRS and YFSETQ.

The chain recombines TRBV18 with TRBJ2-2; D gene uncertain. The CDR3 consists of 14 residues. V lost 4 bases and J lost 1, with 7 bases in between. CDR1 is KGHSH and CDR2 is LQKENI in the germline V gene. The CDR3 region is CASSLQENTGELFF. The CDR3 DNA is TGTGCCAGCTCACTCCAGGAGAACACCGGGGAGCTGTTTTTT.

The genes are TRBV5-1 and TRBJ2-7; 7 nucleotides match TRBD1. V shed 5 bases, J shed 1 base, and the junction held 3 bases outside the gene matches. Germline CDR1 SGHRS, CDR2 YFSETQ. The CDR3 sequence is 13 residues long. The CDR3 protein is CASRSTGSYEQYF. CDR3 nucleotide sequence: TGCGCCAGCAGATCGACAGGGTCCTACGAGCAGTACTTC. Complete variable domain (other parts from reference TRBV5-1 and TRBJ2-7): KAGVTQTPRYLIKTRGQQVTLSCSPISGHRSVSWYQQTPGQGLQFLFEYFSETQRNKGNFPGRFSGRQFSNSRSEMNVSTLELGDSALYLCASRSTGSYEQYFGPGTRLTVT.

The genes are TRBV6-6 and TRBJ2-7; no clear D. Germline assignment: CDR1 MNHNY and CDR2 SVGAGI (reference sequence). V gave up 4 bases and J gave up 4 bases, with 5 bases separating them. The CDR3 contains 11 residues. CDR3 protein: CASSSYYEQYF. Written as DNA, the CDR3 is TGTGCCAGCAGTTCCTATTACGAGCAGTACTTC.

The V gene is TRBV2, the J gene TRBJ2-7; 8 bases agree with TRBD1. The CDR3 consists of 12 residues. V lost 6 bases to trimming and J lost 7 bases; unmatched junction nucleotides: 5. The germline V gene encodes CDR1 SNHLY and CDR2 FYNNEI. CDR3 sequence (DNA): TGTGCCAGCAGCCTACAGGGGGATGAGCAGTACTTC. This encodes CASSLQGDEQYF.

The V gene is TRBV5-1, the J gene TRBJ1-2, with unresolved D. Trimming removed 1 base from V and 8 bases from J, with 12 bases in between. CDR3 length: 13 amino acids. Germline loops: CDR1 SGHRS, CDR2 YFSETQ. The CDR3 coding sequence is TGCGCCAGCAGCTTGACGGTTTCGGAGGGCTACACCTTC. This gives the protein CASSLTVSEGYTF. Full variable domain (rest looked up from reference TRBV5-1 and TRBJ1-2): KAGVTQTPRYLIKTRGQQVTLSCSPISGHRSVSWYQQTPGQGLQFLFEYFSETQRNKGNFPGRFSGRQFSNSRSEMNVSTLELGDSALYLCASSLTVSEGYTFGSGTRLTVV.

The chain uses TRBV5-1 and TRBJ2-1; D call uncertain. V gave up 8 bases and J gave up 4 bases, with 10 bases separating them. The CDR3 sequence is 12 residues long. The germline CDR1 and CDR2 sequences are SGHRS and YFSETQ. CDR3 coding DNA: TGCGCCAGTAGGCCCGGGTACAATGAGCAGTTCTTC. Translating it yields CASRPGYNEQFF.

The count of this clone is one. V gene TRBV30 combines with J gene TRBJ1-3; 10 nucleotides agree with TRBD1. The V gene end was trimmed by 3 bases and the J gene end by 0 bases; junction bases not matched to a gene: 5. This CDR3 is 16 amino acids long. From germline, CDR1 is GTSNPN and CDR2 SVGIG (reference sequence). CDR3 nucleotides: TGTGCCTGGAGAAGGACAGGGGGTATCTCTGGAAACACCATATATTTT. It specifies CAWRRTGGISGNTIYF.

In this sample, this clone turned up a few times. This chain connects TRBV27 to TRBJ2-2; 8 nucleotides match TRBD1. The germline gives CDR1 MNHEY, CDR2 SMNVEV (reference sequence). The CDR3 is 16 residues long. Trimming at V came to 0 bases and at J to 5 bases, leaving 5 bases not matched to a gene. The CDR3 sequence is CASSLSWTGSTGELFF. In DNA form, the CDR3 reads TGTGCCAGCAGTTTATCCTGGACAGGGTCAACCGGGGAGCTGTTTTTT.

This rearrangement joins TRBV4-1 to TRBJ2-5, with 12 bases that match TRBD2. Trimming cost V 1 base and J 4 bases; bases outside gene matches: 1. CDR1 is MGHRA, CDR2 YSYEKL, per germline. The CDR3 totals 15 residues. The CDR3 DNA sequence: TGCGCCAGCAGCCAAGGACTAGCGGGAGCAGAGACCCAGTACTTC. It codes for CASSQGLAGAETQYF.

The V gene is TRBV7-9, the J gene TRBJ2-7; a weak D match, TRBD2 (5 bases). Germline values: CDR1 SEHNR, CDR2 FQNEAQ (reference sequence). V lost 6 bases, J lost 1 base, and 10 bases lay in between. This CDR3 contains 13 residues. The CDR3 loop is CASRATGSYEQYF. The CDR3, as DNA: TGTGCCAGCAGGGCCACGGGGTCCTACGAGCAGTACTTC.

This rearrangement joins TRBV4-2 to TRBJ2-1; 8 bases fit TRBD2. Germline V gives CDR1 LGHNA, CDR2 YNFKEQ. The CDR3 covers 16 residues. J lost 2 bases, V lost 4 bases, and 7 bases had no gene match. CDR3: CASSLPGGETYNEQFF. The CDR3 DNA follows: TGTGCCAGCAGCCTCCCGGGAGGGGAGACCTACAATGAGCAGTTCTTC.